This TCR beta chain is drawn from a study of Graves' ophthalmopathy and Graves' hyperthyroidism (dated by TCRdb to the late 2010s). General notes on the study: Peripheral blood was collected at initial diagnosis, prior to any treatment. The study used signatures of the TCR beta repertoire to tell Graves' ophthalmopathy apart from Graves' hyperthyroidism and to predict which patients would progress to ophthalmopathy. In total, around 140 blood samples were TCR-sequenced: around 42 ophthalmopathy, some 75 hyperthyroidism and some 17 hyperthyroidism-to-ophthalmopathy patients. A discovery set of about a hundred patients (43 ophthalmopathy, 55 to 60 stable hyperthyroidism) was enrolled to explore V-J signatures distinguishing ophthalmopathy from hyperthyroidism. The independent validation cohort included 18 to 20 hyperthyroidism patients plus 17 patients who later progressed from hyperthyroidism to ophthalmopathy. In 6 or 7 hyperthyroidism patients, T-cell repertoires of thyroid tissue and blood were compared. After sampling, hyperthyroidism patients received methimazole starting at 30 mg daily, and ophthalmopathy patients received high-dose intravenous methylprednisolone.

For repertoire sequencing, the TCR beta CDR3 regions were amplified from RNA transcripts. The first round of RT-PCR was done with HTBI primers and the Qiagen OneStep RT-PCR kit, and was followed by a second round of multiplex PCR, then size selection and purification. Sequencing of the libraries was carried out on an Illumina HiSeq2000 in paired-end mode with 100 bp reads. The source study handled its data this way. Reads were processed with SOAPnuke, discarding reads with adapters, uncalled bases, mean Phred below 15, or no exact constant-primer or identifier match. COPE v1.2.5 was used to merge high-quality paired reads. Unique nucleotide sequences were defined as clonotypes and aligned to IMGT TRB V, D and J references using MiTCR v1.1. The analysis was limited to V-J combinations with a frequency above 0.0001, which together covered 99.2% of repertoires. For each V-J combination, a TCR clonal expansion and chaos score was defined as F50 clonal expansion divided by the chaos observed in the TCRdist matrix. Welch's t-statistics and random forest were used to reduce the features to 10 to 15 V-J combinations, which were then used as input to a naive Bayes classifier. The Morisita-Horn index was used to measure how similar the thyroid and blood repertoires were. The public sequencing data were trimmed at Q25 with fastp and processed into clonotypes with MiXCR by TCRdb, which kept only in-frame beta chains. Each CDR3 protein gets just one entry, which takes the most common genes and DNA from the rows behind it. The V and J calls were determined by TCRdb, not by the authors. The sample records about 640,000 distinct CDR3 sequences, about 41% of which are singletons. Of the sample, over 2.5% is held by the ten largest clones.

Ophthalmopathy patients had moderately to severely active disease, Clinical Activity Score of at least 3, NOSPECS grade of at least 4, and disease duration under 3 months. Anyone with other autoimmune diseases, uncontrolled infections, pregnancy or lactation was excluded from the study. Diagnosis relied on clinical symptoms, serum thyroxine, TRAb, thyroid ultrasound and orbital computed tomography. PBMCs were isolated from about 9.1 ml of fresh peripheral blood by Ficoll-Paque density gradient centrifugation. Trizol reagent was used to extract the total RNA, and its quality was then checked on an Agilent 2100 Bioanalyzer. This clonotype was observed at least ten times. Its antigen remains unidentified. No base quality information exists; no much larger clone differs at one position. Including the terminal cysteine and phenylalanine, the CDR3 comprises 16 residues. The only DNA kept is the CDR3, 48 bases in frame from the first base. Taken from the germline V gene, the CDR1 and CDR2 loops are SGHTA and FQGNSA. V is cut back by 2 bases and J by 3 bases, with 7 bases in the junction unmatched.

Summary of the overall study and its limitations: The 13-signature model separated ophthalmopathy from stable hyperthyroidism with roughly 90% sensitivity and about 81% specificity in cross-validation, and 80%/75% in the test set. Most of the expanded thyroid clonotypes with a frequency above 0.001 were also detected in blood, and it was suggested that the thyroid immune response may be reflected by blood repertoires. In validation, the model predicted ophthalmopathy progression with 70.59% sensitivity and around 72% specificity; roughly eleven predicted patients were CT-confirmed with GO in a median of approximately six months. Sample size was not statistically predetermined, and group allocation was not concealed from the investigators.

The sample was peripheral blood. The source is an adult man with Graves' ophthalmopathy. The chain couples TRBV7-2 to TRBJ1-1; TRBD1 aligns with 9 central bases. The CDR3 amino acid sequence is: CASSLRGTGYYTEAFF. The sequence in DNA is TGTGCCAGCAGCTTAAGGGGGACAGGGTATTACACTGAAGCTTTCTTT.